Listed here are 13 T cell receptor beta chains from one sample, sequenced in a study of radiotherapy plus CTLA-4 blockade in lung cancer. Some clones are missing from TCRdb's copy, which holds only in-frame ones; the method was immunoSEQ multiplex PCR. The top ten clones hold around 3.5% of a sample with approximately 25,000 clones, about three quarters of them seen once. The sequencing here drew on peripheral blood, taken from a patient treated with radiotherapy plus ipilimumab. These receptors all stem from a human donor with non-small cell lung cancer who had stable disease on radiotherapy plus ipilimumab.

The rearrangement links TRBV27 to TRBJ2-3, with unresolved D. The length of the CDR3 is 12 residues. Germline assignment: CDR1 MNHEY and CDR2 SMNVEV (reference sequence). V was trimmed by 3 bases and J by 14 bases, leaving 15 bases between them. CDR3 in DNA: TGTGCCAGCAGTTTTCTGGGGAACATACGGTATTTT. Its protein product is CASSFLGNIRYF.

Only a few counts were recorded for this clone. The chain joins TRBV10-3 to TRBJ2-7; D is perhaps TRBD2 (6 bases). CDR1 and CDR2 (germline): ENHRY, SYGVKD. The CDR3 sequence is 12 residues long. V was clipped by 10 bases and J by 6 bases, with 16 bases between them. In DNA, the CDR3 is TGTGCCACCTACGGCGGGGTGGGCGAGCAGTACTTC. Its translation is CATYGGVGEQYF.

The CDR3 loop reads CASSVGFRSGSTDTQYF. The CDR3, as DNA: TGTGCCAGCAGCGTAGGGTTTCGGAGCGGTAGCACAGATACGCAGTATTTT. The chain combines TRBV9 with TRBJ2-3; tentative D call: TRBD2 (5 bases). CDR1 SGDLS and CDR2 YYNGEE come from the germline V gene. CDR3 length: 17 residues. V lost 0 bases to trimming and J lost 0 bases, with 14 bases between them.

V is TRBV19 and J is TRBJ2-1; D may be TRBD1 or TRBD2 (5 bases each). The CDR3 spans 13 residues. Trimming took 6 bases from V and 6 from J, leaving 12 bases between them. Germline V gene data show CDR1 as LNHDA and CDR2 as SQIVND (reference sequence). The CDR3 sequence is CASRSEGPNEQFF. In DNA form, the CDR3 reads TGTGCCAGTAGGAGTGAGGGGCCCAATGAGCAGTTCTTC.

By sample fraction, this clone is medium-sized. V and J are TRBV7-9 and TRBJ2-6; D not resolved. The CDR3 totals 14 residues. CDR1 is SEHNR and CDR2 is FQNEAQ in the germline V gene (reference sequence). V was pared by 5 bases and J by 0 bases, with 5 bases between. Written as DNA, the CDR3 is TGTGCCAGCAGCATAAGCTCTGGGGCCAACGTCCTGACTTTC. This codes for CASSISSGANVLTF.

This chain joins TRBV7-6 and TRBJ2-1, with a tentative D call TRBD2 (5 bases). Trimming removed 6 bases at V and 1 base at J, with 10 bases between. This CDR3 comprises 14 residues. The germline V gene encodes CDR1 SGHVS and CDR2 FNYEAQ. The CDR3 sequence is CASSRTGSYNEQFF. CDR3 coding DNA: TGTGCCAGCAGTAGGACGGGGTCCTACAATGAGCAGTTCTTC.

The chain employs TRBV28 and TRBJ2-5; D is perhaps TRBD2 (6 bases). The germline gives CDR1 MDHEN, CDR2 SYDVKM. This CDR3 contains 17 residues. V gave up 7 bases and J gave up 4 bases, with 25 bases separating them. The CDR3 nucleotides are TGTGCCAGCAAGAGCAGCGGTATGGGGGGAGGCGGAGAGACCCAGTACTTC. It specifies CASKSSGMGGGGETQYF.

The chain couples TRBV11-2 to TRBJ2-1; D is possibly TRBD2 (6 bases). CDR1 SGHAT and CDR2 FQNNGV come from the germline V gene. The CDR3 sequence is 11 residues long. The V and J ends lost 8 bases and 10 bases respectively, with 12 bases between them. The CDR3 coding sequence is TGTGCCAGCGGACGAGCGGGCGAGCAGTTCTTC. This codes for CASGRAGEQFF.

V is TRBV11-3 and J is TRBJ2-7, with D perhaps matching TRBD2 (5 bases). The germline V and J ends were trimmed by 4 bases and 0 bases, with 7 bases remaining between them. Per the germline V gene, CDR1 is SGHNT and CDR2 is YENEEA. The CDR3 has 13 residues. DNA of the CDR3: TGTGCCAGCAGCTCCCTAGCCTCCTACGAGCAGTACTTC. It codes for CASSSLASYEQYF.

V is TRBV2 and J is TRBJ2-7, with a possible D match to TRBD2 (5 bases). The germline V gene encodes CDR1 SNHLY and CDR2 FYNNEI. The CDR3 contains 13 residues. Trimming pared 8 bases from V and 7 bases from J, leaving 18 bases between. Here the CDR3 DNA reads TGTGCCAGCTCGACTGCCGGGGTCGTGGAGCAGTACTTC. It encodes CASSTAGVVEQYF.

This clone was recorded only once. V gene TRBV6-5 combines with J gene TRBJ1-3; D is undetermined. The V gene lost 0 bases and the J gene lost 0 bases, with 6 bases spanning the gap. The CDR3 consists of 15 residues. Germline loops: CDR1 MNHEY, CDR2 SVGAGI. The chain's CDR3 is CASSYSSSSGNTIYF. Here the CDR3 DNA reads TGTGCCAGCAGTTACTCGAGTAGCTCTGGAAACACCATATATTTT.

V is TRBV27 and J is TRBJ1-5; tentatively, D is TRBD1 (6 bases). V gave up 0 bases and J gave up 2 bases, with 11 bases separating them. Germline CDR1 is MNHEY and CDR2 is SMNVEV (reference sequence). This CDR3 is built from 16 residues. The DNA for the CDR3 is TGTGCCAGCAGTTTATCGCCCAGGGGAGGCAATCAGCCCCAGCATTTT. It codes for CASSLSPRGGNQPQHF.

The chain links TRBV28 to TRBJ2-3; no reliable D call. In germline, CDR1 is MDHEN, CDR2 SYDVKM. V gave up 7 bases and J gave up 1 base, with 15 bases separating them. There are 15 residues in the CDR3. CDR3 region: CASTTASAGTDTQYF. CDR3 in DNA: TGTGCCAGCACCACGGCTTCGGCAGGCACAGATACGCAGTATTTT.